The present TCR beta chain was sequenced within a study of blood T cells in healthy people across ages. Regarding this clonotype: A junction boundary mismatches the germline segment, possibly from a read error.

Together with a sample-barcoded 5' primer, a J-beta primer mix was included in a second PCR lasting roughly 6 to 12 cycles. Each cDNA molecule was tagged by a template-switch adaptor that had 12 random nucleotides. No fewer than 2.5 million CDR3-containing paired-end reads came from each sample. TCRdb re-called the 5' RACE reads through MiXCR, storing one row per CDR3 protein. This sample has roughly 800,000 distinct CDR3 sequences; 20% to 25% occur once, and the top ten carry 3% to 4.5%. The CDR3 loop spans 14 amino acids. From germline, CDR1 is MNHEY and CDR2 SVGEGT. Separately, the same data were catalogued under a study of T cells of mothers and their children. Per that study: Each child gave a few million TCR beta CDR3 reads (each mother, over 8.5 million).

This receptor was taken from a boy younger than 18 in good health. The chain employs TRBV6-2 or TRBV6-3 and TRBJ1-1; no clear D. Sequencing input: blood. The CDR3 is CASSVLDWNTEPFF. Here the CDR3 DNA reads TGTGCCAGCAGTGTATTGGACTGGAACACTGAACCTTTCTTT.